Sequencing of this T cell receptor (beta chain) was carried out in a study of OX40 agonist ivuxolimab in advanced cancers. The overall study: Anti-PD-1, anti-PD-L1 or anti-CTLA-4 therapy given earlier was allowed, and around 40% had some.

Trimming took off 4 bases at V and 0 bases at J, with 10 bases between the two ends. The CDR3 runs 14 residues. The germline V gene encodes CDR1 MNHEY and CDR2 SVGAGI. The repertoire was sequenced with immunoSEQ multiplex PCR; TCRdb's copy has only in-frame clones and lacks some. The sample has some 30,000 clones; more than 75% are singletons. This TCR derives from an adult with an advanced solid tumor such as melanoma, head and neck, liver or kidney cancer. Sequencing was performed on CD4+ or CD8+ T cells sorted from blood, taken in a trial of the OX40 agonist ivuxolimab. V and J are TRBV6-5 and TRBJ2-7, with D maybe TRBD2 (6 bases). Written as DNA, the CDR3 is TGTGCCAGCAGTTGGGGACTTTCCTCCTACGAGCAGTACTTC. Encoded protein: CASSWGLSSYEQYF.